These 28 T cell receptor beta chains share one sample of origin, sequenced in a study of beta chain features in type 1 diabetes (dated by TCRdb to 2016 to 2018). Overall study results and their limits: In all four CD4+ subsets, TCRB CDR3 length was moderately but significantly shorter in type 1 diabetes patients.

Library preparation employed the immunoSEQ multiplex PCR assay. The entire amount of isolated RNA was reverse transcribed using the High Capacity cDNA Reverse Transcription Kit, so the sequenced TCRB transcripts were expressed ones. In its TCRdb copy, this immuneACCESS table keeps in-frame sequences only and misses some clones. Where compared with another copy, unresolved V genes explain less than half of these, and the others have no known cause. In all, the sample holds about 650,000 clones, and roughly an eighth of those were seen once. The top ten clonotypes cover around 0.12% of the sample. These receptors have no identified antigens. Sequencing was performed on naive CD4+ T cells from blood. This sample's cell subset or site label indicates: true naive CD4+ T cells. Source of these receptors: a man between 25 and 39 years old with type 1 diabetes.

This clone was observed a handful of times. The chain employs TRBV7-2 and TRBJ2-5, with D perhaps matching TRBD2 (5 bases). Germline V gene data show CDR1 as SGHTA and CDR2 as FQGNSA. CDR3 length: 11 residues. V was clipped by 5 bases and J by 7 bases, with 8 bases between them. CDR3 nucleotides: TGTGCCAGCAGCCTTGAGGGGACCCAGTACTTC. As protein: CASSLEGTQYF.

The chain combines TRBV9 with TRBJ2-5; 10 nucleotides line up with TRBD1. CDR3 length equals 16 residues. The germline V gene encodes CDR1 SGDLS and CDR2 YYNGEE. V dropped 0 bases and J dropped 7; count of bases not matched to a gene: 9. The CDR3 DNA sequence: TGTGCCAGCAGCGTAGGCGGGGACAGGGGTTTTGGGACCCAGTACTTC. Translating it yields CASSVGGDRGFGTQYF.

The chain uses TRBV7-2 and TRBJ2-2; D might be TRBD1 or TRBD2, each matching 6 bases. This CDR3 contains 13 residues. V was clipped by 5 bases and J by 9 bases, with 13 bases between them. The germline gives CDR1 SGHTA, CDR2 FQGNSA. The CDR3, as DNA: TGTGCCAGCAGCGCGGACCGGGGGCGGGAGCTGTTTTTT. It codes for CASSADRGRELFF.

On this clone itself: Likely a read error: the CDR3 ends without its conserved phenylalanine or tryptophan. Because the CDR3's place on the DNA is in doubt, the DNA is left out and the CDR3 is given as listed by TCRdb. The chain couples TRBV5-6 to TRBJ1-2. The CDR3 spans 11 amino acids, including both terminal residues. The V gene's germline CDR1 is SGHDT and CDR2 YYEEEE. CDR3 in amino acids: CASSFSGSWVL.

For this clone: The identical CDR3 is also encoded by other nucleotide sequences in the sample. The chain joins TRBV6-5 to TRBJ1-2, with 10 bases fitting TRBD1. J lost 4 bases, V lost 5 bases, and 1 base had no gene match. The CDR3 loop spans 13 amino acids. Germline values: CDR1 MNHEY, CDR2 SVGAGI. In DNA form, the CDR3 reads TGTGCCAGCAGTCGGGACAGGGGCTATGGCTACACCTTC. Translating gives CASSRDRGYGYTF.

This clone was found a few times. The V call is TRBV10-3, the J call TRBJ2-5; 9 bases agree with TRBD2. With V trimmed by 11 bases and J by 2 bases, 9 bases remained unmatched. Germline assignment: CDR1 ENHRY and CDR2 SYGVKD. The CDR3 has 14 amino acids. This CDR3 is CASQRGAEQETQYF. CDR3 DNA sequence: TGTGCCTCCCAGCGGGGGGCCGAACAAGAGACCCAGTACTTC.

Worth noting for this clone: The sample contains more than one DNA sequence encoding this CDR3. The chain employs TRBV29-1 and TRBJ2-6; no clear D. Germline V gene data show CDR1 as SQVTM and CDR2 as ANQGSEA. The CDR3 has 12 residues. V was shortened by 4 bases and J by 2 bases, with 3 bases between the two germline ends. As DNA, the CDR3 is TGCAGCGTTGGGGCTGGGGCCAACGTCCTGACTTTC. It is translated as CSVGAGANVLTF.

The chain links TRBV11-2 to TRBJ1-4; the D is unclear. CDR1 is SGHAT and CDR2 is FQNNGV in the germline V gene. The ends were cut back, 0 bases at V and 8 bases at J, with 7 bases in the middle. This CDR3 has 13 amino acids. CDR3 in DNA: TGTGCCAGCAGCTTAGAGGATGGGGAAAAACTGTTTTTT. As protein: CASSLEDGEKLFF.

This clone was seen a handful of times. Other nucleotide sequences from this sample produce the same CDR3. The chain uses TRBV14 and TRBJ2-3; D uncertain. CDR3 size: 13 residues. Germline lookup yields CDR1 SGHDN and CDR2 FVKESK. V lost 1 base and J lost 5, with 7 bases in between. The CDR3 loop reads CASSQVGVDTQYF. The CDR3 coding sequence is TGTGCCAGCAGCCAAGTGGGCGTAGATACGCAGTATTTT.

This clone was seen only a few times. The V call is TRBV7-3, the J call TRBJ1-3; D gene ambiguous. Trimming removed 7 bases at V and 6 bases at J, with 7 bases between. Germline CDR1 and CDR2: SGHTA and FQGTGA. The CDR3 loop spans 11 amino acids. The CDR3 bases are TGTGCCAGCAAGGCAATAAACACCATATATTTT. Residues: CASKAINTIYF.

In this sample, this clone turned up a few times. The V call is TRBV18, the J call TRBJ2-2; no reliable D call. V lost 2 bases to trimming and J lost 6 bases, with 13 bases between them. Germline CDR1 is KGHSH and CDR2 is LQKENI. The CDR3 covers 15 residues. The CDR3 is CASSPMRLTPGELFF. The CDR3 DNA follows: TGTGCCAGCTCACCAATGCGGCTCACCCCCGGGGAGCTGTTTTTT.

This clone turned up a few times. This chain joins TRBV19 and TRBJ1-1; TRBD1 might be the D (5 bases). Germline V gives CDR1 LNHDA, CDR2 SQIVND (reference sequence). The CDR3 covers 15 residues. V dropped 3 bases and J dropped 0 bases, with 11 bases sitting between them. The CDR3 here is CASSMMGPMNTEAFF. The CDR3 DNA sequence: TGTGCCAGTAGTATGATGGGGCCCATGAACACTGAAGCTTTCTTT.

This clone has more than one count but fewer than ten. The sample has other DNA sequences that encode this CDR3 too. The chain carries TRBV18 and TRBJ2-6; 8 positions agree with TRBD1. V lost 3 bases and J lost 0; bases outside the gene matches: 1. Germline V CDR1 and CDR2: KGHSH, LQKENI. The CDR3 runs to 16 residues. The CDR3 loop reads CASSPTGGSGANVLTF. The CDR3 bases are TGTGCCAGCTCACCTACAGGGGGCTCTGGGGCCAACGTCCTGACTTTC.

The CDR3 DNA sequence: TGTGCCAGCAGCTTAGCCAGGGACTATGGCTACACCTTC. Translated, it gives CASSLARDYGYTF. The chain has TRBV7-8 and TRBJ1-2; tentatively, D is TRBD1 (5 bases). Germline V gene sequence: CDR1 SGHVS, CDR2 FQNEAQ. Trimming took off 0 bases at V and 3 bases at J, with 5 bases between the two ends. The CDR3 sequence is 13 residues long. The full variable domain, its missing parts supplied by reference TRBV7-8 and TRBJ1-2, is GAGVSQSPRYKVAKRGQDVALRCDPISGHVSLFWYQQALGQGPEFLTYFQNEAQLDKSGLPSDRFFAERPEGSVSTLKIQRTQQEDSAVYLCASSLARDYGYTFGSGTRLTVV.

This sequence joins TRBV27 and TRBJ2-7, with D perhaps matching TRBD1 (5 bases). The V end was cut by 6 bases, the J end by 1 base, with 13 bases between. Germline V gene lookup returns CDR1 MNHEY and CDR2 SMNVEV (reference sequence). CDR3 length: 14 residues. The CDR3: CASRGAHTSYEQYF. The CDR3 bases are TGTGCCAGCAGAGGGGCTCATACATCCTACGAGCAGTACTTC.

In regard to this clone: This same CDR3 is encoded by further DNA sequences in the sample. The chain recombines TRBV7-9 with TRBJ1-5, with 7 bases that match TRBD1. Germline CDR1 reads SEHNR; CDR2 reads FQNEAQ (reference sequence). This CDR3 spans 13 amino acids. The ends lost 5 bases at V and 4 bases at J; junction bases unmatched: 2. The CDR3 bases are TGTGCCAGCAGCCTACAGGGGAATCAGCCCCAGCATTTT. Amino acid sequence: CASSLQGNQPQHF.

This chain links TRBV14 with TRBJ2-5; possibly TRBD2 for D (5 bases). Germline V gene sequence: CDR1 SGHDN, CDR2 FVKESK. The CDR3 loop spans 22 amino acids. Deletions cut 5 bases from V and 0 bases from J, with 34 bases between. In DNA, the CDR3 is TGTGCCAGCAGCTCTTCTATTGGACGGGCGCCTGGTCTGGGGAGAGACCAAGAGACCCAGTACTTC. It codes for CASSSSIGRAPGLGRDQETQYF.

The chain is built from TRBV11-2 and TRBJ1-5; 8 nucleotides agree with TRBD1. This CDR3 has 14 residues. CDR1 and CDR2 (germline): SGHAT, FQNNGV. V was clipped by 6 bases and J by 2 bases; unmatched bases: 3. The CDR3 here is CASSKTGGNQPQHF. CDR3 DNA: TGTGCCAGCAGTAAGACAGGGGGCAATCAGCCCCAGCATTTT.

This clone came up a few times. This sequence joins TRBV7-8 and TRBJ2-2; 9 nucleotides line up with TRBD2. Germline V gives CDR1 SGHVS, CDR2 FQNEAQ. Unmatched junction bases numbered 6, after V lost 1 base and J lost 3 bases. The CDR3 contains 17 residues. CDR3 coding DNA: TGTGCCAGCAGCTTAGGGTCCTTAGCGGGGGACACCGGGGAGCTGTTTTTT. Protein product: CASSLGSLAGDTGELFF.

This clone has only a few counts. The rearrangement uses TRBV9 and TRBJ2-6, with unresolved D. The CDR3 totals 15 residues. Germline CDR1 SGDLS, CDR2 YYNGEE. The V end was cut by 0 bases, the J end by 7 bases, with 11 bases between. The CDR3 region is CASSVVGLGANVLTF. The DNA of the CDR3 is TGTGCCAGCAGCGTAGTGGGTCTGGGAGCCAACGTCCTGACTTTC.

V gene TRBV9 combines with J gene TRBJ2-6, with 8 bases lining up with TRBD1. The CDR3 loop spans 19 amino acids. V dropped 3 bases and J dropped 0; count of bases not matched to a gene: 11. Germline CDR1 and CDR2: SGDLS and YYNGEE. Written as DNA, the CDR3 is TGTGCCAGCAGCGCGGTTTACAGGGGGTCTCCCTCTGGGGCCAACGTCCTGACTTTC. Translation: CASSAVYRGSPSGANVLTF.

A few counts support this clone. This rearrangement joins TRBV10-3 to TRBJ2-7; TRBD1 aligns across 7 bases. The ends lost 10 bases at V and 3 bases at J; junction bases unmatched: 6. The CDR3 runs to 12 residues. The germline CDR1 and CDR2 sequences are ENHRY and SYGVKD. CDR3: CATQQGIYEQYF. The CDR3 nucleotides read TGTGCCACCCAACAGGGGATCTACGAGCAGTACTTC.

DNA for the CDR3: TGCGCCAGCAGAGTAGGACAGGTGAACACTGAAGCTTTCTTT. It is translated as CASRVGQVNTEAFF. This chain uses TRBV5-1 with TRBJ1-1, with TRBD1 identical over 7 bases. After removal of 5 bases from V and 0 bases from J, the junction contained 4 bases not matched to a gene. The CDR3 consists of 14 residues. Germline CDR1 is SGHRS and CDR2 is YFSETQ.

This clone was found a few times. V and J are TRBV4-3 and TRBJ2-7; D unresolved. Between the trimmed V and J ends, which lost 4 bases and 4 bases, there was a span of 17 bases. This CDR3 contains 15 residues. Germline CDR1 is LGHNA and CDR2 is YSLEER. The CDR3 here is CASSPQARQTYEQYF. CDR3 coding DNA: TGCGCCAGCAGCCCACAAGCGAGGCAGACTTACGAGCAGTACTTC.

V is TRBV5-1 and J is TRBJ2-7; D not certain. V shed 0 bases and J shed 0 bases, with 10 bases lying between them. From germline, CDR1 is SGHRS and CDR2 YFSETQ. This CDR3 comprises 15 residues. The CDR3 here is CASSLATSISYEQYF. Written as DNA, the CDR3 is TGCGCCAGCAGCTTGGCGACATCCATCTCCTACGAGCAGTACTTC.

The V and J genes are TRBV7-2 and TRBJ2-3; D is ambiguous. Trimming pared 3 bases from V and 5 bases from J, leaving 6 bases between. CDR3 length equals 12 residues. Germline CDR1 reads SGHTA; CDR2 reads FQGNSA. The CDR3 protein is CASSFLKDTQYF. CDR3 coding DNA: TGTGCCAGCAGCTTTCTAAAAGATACGCAGTATTTT.

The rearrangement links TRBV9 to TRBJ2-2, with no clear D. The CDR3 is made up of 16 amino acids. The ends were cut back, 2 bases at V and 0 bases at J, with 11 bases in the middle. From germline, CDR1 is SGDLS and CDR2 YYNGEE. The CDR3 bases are TGTGCCAGCAGCGTCTTGGGGAATACGAACACCGGGGAGCTGTTTTTT. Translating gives CASSVLGNTNTGELFF.

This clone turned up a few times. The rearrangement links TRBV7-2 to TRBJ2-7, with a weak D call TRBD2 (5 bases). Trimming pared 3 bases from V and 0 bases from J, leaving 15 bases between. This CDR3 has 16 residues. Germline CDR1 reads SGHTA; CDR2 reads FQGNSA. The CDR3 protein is CASSLGATPSSYEQYF. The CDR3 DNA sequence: TGTGCCAGCAGCTTGGGAGCAACTCCCAGCTCCTACGAGCAGTACTTC.